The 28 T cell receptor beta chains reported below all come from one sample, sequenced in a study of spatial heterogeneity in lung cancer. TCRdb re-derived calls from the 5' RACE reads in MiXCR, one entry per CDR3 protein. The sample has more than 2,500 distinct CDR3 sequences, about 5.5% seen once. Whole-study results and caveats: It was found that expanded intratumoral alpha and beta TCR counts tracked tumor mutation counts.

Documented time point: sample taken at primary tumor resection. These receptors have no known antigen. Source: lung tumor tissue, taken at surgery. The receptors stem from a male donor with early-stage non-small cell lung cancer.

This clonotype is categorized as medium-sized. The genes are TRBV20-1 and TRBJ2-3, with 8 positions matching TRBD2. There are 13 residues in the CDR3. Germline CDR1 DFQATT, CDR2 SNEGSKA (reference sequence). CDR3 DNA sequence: TGCAGCGACCTACTAGCGGACGGAGATACGCAGTATTTT. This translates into CSDLLADGDTQYF.

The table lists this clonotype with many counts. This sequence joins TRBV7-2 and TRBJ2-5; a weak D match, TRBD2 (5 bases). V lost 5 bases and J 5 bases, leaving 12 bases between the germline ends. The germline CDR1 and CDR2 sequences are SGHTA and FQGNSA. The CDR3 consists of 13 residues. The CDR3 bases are TGTGCCAGCAGCGCCCCAACGGGGGAGACCCAGTACTTC. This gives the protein CASSAPTGETQYF.

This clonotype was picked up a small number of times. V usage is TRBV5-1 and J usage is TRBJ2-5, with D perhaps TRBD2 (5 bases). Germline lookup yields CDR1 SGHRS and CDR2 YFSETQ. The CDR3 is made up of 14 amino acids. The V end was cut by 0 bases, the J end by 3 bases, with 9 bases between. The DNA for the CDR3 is TGCGCCAGCAGCTTGGAAGGGAGAAAAGAGACCCAGTACTTC. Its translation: CASSLEGRKETQYF.

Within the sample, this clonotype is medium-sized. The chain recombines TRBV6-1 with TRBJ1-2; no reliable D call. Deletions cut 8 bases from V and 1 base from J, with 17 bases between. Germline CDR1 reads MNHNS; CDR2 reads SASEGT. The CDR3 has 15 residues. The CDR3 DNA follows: TGTGCCAGCCAGAGCGACTCGTTGGTTAACTATGGCTACACCTTC. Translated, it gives CASQSDSLVNYGYTF.

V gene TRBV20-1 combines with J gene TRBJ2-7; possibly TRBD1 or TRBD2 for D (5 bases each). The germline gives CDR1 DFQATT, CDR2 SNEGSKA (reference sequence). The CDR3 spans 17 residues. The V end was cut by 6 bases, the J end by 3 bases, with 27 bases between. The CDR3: CSAQRPARGQMNYEQYF. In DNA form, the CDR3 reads TGCAGTGCCCAGCGGCCGGCTAGGGGCCAGATGAACTACGAGCAGTACTTC.

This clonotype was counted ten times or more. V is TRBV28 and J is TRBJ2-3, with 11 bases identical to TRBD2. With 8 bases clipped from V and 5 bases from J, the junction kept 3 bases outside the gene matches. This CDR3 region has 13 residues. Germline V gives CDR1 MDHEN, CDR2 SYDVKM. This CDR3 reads CASLAGGIDTQYF. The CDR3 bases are TGTGCCAGCTTAGCGGGAGGGATAGATACGCAGTATTTT.

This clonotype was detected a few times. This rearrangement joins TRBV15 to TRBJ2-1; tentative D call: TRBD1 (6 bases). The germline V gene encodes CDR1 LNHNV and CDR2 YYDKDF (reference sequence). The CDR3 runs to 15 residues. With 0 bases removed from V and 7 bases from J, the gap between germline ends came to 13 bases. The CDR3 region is CATSREGRGLNEQFF. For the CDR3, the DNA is TGTGCCACCAGCAGAGAGGGCAGGGGATTGAATGAGCAGTTCTTC.

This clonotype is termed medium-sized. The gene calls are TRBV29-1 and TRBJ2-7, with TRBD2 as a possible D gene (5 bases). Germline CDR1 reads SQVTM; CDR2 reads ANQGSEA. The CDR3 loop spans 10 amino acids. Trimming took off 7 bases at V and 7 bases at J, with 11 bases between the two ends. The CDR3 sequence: CSAEGREQYF. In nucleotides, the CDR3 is TGCAGCGCAGAGGGCCGTGAGCAGTACTTC.

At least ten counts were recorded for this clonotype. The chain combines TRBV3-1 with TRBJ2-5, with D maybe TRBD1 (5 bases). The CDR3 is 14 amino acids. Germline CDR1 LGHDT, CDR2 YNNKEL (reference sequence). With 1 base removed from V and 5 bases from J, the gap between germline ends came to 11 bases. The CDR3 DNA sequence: TGTGCCAGCAGCCAAGGCCCAGGGTTGGAGACCCAGTACTTC. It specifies CASSQGPGLETQYF.

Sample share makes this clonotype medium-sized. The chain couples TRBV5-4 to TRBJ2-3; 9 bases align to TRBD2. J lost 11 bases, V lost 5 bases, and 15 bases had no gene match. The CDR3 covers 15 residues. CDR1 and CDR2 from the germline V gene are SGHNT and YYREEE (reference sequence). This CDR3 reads CASSMAARVAGEQYF. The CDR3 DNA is TGTGCCAGCAGTATGGCGGCGAGGGTAGCGGGAGAGCAGTATTTT.

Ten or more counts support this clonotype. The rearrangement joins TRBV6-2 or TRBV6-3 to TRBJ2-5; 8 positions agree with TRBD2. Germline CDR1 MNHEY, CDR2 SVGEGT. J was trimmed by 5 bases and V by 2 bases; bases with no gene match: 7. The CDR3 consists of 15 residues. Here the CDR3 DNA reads TGTGCCAGCAGTTACGGCGGGGGGTTCGGCGAGACCCAGTACTTC. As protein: CASSYGGGFGETQYF.

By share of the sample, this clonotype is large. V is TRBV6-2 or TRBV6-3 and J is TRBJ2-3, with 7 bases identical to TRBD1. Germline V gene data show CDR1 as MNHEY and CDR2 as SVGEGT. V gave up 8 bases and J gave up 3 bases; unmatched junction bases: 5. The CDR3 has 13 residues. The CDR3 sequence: CASGTGETDTQYF. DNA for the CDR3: TGTGCCAGCGGTACAGGGGAAACAGATACGCAGTATTTT.

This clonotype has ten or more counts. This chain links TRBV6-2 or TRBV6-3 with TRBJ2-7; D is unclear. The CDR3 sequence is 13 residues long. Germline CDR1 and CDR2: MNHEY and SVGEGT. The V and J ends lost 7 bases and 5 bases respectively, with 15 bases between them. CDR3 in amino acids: CASTPRGSHEQYF. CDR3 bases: TGTGCCAGCACCCCCCGCGGTTCCCACGAGCAGTACTTC.

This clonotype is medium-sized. CDR3 protein: CASSLGVRNSPLHF. CDR3 nucleotide sequence: TGTGCCAGCAGCTTAGGGGTCCGTAATTCACCCCTCCACTTT. This chain uses TRBV7-8 with TRBJ1-6; D unclear. Germline V gives CDR1 SGHVS, CDR2 FQNEAQ. The CDR3 extends over 14 amino acids. Deletions cut 1 base from V and 6 bases from J, with 7 bases between.

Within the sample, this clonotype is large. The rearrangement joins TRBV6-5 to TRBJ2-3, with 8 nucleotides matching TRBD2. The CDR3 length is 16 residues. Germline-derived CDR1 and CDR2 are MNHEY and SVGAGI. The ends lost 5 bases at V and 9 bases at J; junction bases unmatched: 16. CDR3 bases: TGTGCCAGCAGTCATGGGACTAGTCCCGATGGGTGGACGCAGTATTTT. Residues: CASSHGTSPDGWTQYF.

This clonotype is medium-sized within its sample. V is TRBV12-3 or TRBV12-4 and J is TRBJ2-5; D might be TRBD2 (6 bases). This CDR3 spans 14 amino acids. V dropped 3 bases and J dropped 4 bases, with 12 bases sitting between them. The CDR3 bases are TGTGCCAGCAGTTTTGGCGGGGTAAGAGAGACCCAGTACTTC. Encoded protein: CASSFGGVRETQYF.

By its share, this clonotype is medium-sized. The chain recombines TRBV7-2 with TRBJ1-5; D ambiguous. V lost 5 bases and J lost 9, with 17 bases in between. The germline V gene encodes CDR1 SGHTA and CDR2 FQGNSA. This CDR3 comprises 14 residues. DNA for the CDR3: TGTGCCAGCAGCACCGGACCGCGTAGCGGGCCCCAGCATTTT. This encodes CASSTGPRSGPQHF. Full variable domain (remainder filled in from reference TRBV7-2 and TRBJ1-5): GAGVSQSPSNKVTEKGKDVELRCDPISGHTALYWYRQSLGQGLEFLIYFQGNSAPDKSGLPSDRFSAERTGGSVSTLTIQRTQQEDSAVYLCASSTGPRSGPQHFGDGTRLSIL.

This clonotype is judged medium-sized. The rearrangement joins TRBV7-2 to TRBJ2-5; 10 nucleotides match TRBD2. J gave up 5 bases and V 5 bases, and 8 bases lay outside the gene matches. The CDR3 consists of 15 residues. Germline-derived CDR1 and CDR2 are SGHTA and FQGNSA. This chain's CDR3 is CASSTQRGGHETQYF. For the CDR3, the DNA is TGTGCCAGCAGCACACAGCGGGGGGGCCATGAGACCCAGTACTTC.

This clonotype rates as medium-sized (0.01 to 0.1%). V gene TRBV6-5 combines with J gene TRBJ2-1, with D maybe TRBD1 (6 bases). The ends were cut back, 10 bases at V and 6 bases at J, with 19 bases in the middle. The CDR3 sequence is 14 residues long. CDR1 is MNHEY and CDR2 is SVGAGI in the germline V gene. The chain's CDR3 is CATQGETGRNEQFF. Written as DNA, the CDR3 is TGTGCCACTCAGGGTGAGACAGGCCGCAATGAGCAGTTCTTC.

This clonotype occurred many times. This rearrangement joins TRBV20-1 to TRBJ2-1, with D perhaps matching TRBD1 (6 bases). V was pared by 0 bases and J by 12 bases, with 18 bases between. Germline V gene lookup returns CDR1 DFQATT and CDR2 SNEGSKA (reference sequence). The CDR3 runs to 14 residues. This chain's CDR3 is CSARDPRRTARQFF. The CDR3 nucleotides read TGCAGTGCTAGAGATCCTCGAAGGACAGCCAGGCAGTTCTTC.

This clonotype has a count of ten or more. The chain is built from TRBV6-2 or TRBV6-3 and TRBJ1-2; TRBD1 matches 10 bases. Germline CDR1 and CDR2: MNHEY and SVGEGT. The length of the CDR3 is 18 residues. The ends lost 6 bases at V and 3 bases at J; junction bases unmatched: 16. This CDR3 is CASRLRTGGFDYDYGYTF. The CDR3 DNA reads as TGTGCCAGCAGACTCAGGACAGGGGGATTTGATTACGACTATGGCTACACCTTC.

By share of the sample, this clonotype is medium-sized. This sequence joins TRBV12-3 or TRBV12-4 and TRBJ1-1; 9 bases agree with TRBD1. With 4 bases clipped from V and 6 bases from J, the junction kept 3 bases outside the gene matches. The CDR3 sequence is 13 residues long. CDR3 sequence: CASSSTGGSEAFF. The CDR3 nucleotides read TGTGCCAGCAGTTCGACAGGGGGGTCTGAAGCTTTCTTT.

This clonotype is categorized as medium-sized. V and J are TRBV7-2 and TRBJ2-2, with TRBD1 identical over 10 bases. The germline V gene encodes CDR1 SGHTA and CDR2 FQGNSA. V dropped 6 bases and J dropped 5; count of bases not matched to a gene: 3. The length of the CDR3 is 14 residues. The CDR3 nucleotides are TGTGCCAGCAGAACGGGACAGGGGACCGGGGAGCTGTTTTTT. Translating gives CASRTGQGTGELFF.

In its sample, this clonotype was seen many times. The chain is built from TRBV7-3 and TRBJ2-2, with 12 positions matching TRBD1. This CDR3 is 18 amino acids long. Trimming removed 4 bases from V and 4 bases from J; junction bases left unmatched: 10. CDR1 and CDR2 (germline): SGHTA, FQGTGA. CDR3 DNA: TGTGCCAGCAGCTCCCGAGGGGGACAGGGGGCGATCACCGGGGAGCTGTTTTTT. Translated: CASSSRGGQGAITGELFF.

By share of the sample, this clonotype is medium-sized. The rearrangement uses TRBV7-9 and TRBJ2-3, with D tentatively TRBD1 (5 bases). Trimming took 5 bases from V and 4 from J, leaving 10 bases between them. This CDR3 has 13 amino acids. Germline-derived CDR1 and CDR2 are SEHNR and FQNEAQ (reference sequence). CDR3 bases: TGTGCCAGCAGCCTCTGGGGCTCAGATACGCAGTATTTT. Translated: CASSLWGSDTQYF.

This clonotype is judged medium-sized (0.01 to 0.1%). CDR3 bases: TGCAGTGCTAGAGATTTGGCGAATGAGCAGTTCTTC. Translating it yields CSARDLANEQFF. The rearrangement links TRBV20-1 to TRBJ2-1, with unresolved D. The CDR3 is 12 residues long. The V and J ends lost 0 bases and 7 bases respectively, with 7 bases between them. Germline V gene data show CDR1 as DFQATT and CDR2 as SNEGSKA (reference sequence).

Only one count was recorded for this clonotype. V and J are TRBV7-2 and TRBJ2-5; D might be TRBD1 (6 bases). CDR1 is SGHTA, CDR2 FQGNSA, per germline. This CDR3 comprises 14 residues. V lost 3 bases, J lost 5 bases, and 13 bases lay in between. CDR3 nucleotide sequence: TGTGCCAGCAGCTTCCAATCAGGGGAGGAGACCCAGTACTTC. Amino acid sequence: CASSFQSGEETQYF.

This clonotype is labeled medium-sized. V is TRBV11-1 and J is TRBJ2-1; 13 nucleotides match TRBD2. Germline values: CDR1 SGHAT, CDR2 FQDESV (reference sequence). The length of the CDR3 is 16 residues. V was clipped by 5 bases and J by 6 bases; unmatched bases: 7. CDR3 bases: TGTGCCAGCAGCATCTCCGGGACTAGCGGGACCAATGAGCAGTTCTTC. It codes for CASSISGTSGTNEQFF.